This is a list of T cell receptor beta chains from one sample in a study of T cells after yellow fever vaccination. TCRdb itself ran the 5' RACE reads through MiXCR, one entry per CDR3 protein. Of approximately 70,000 distinct CDR3 sequences listed, around 7% are singletons. The sequenced sample was CD8+ T cells sorted from PBMCs, obtained 35 to 50 days after the first yellow fever vaccination. Receptor source: a man between 18 and 35 years old who received the YFV17D yellow fever vaccine. Both conserved end residues are part of each CDR3. The D gene is left open where the match is weak. Clone size appears in some rows only: once, few, many, or a class for an expanded clone.

>TRBJ1-5|TRBV7-9|.|many
CASSSRDDQPQHF
TGTGCCAGCAGCTCCCGGGACGATCAGCCCCAGCATTTT
>TRBJ2-3|TRBV6-2/TRBV6-3|.|many
CASNPETNIMDTQYF
TGTGCCAGCAACCCCGAAACCAACATCATGGATACGCAGTATTTT
>TRBJ2-7|TRBV11-2|TRBD2|many
CASSSGTSGIRNEQYF
TGTGCCAGCAGCTCGGGGACTAGCGGGATCCGGAACGAGCAGTACTTC
>TRBJ2-1|TRBV11-1|TRBD2|many
CASRTPGLAGESSYNEQFF
TGTGCCAGCAGAACACCGGGACTAGCGGGGGAGAGCTCCTACAATGAGCAGTTCTTC
>TRBJ1-1|TRBV20-1|.|many
CSARLRGTNLEAFF
TGCAGTGCTAGGTTACGGGGAACGAACCTTGAAGCTTTCTTT
>TRBJ2-5|TRBV5-1|.|few
CASRQQGQETQYF
TGCGCCAGCAGACAACAGGGTCAAGAGACCCAGTACTTC
>TRBJ2-5|TRBV29-1|TRBD1|many
CSVVTGGGAETQYF
TGCAGCGTTGTGACAGGGGGCGGCGCAGAGACCCAGTACTTC
>TRBJ2-6|TRBV4-2|.|.
CASSQDESGGANVLTF
TGTGCCAGCAGCCAAGATGAATCCGGAGGGGCCAACGTCCTGACTTTC
>TRBJ1-1|TRBV7-9|TRBD1|many
CASSPSPGTGANTEAFF
TGTGCCAGCAGCCCGAGTCCCGGGACAGGGGCGAACACTGAAGCTTTCTTT
>TRBJ2-3|TRBV11-2|.|many
CASSLVGPSTDTQYF
TGTGCCAGCAGCTTAGTCGGGCCATCCACAGATACGCAGTATTTT
>TRBJ2-1|TRBV2|.|many
CASSEGNGEFF
TGTGCCAGCAGCGAGGGCAACGGGGAGTTCTTC
>TRBJ2-2|TRBV11-2|TRBD2|many
CASSALTSANTGELFF
TGTGCCAGCAGCGCCCTGACTAGCGCCAACACCGGGGAGCTGTTTTTT
>TRBJ2-3|TRBV12-5|.|many
CASGLGGAASTDTQYF
TGTGCTAGTGGTTTGGGGGGGGCGGCTAGCACAGATACGCAGTATTTT
>TRBJ1-2|TRBV6-5|.|.
CASSYVGLNYGYTF
TGTGCCAGCAGTTATGTAGGACTAAACTATGGCTACACCTTC
>TRBJ1-4|TRBV4-3|TRBD1|few
CASSHPKVPRQGDSANEKLFF
TGCGCCAGCAGCCACCCAAAAGTCCCTAGACAGGGGGATTCGGCTAATGAAAAACTGTTTTTT
>TRBJ2-1|TRBV5-6|.|.
CASSLSGGRNEQFF
TGTGCCAGCAGCTTGTCAGGGGGGAGAAATGAGCAGTTCTTC
>TRBJ1-5|TRBV9|.|many
CASSVAGVSNQPQHF
TGTGCCAGCAGCGTAGCTGGGGTGAGCAATCAGCCCCAGCATTTT
>TRBJ2-2|TRBV29-1|.|many
CSARGGPGELFF
TGCAGCGCCAGGGGGGGGCCCGGGGAGCTGTTTTTT
>TRBJ2-2|TRBV4-1|.|few
CASRERPNTGELFF
TGCGCCAGCAGGGAGCGCCCAAACACCGGGGAGCTGTTTTTT
>TRBJ2-1|TRBV27|.|many
CASSLSGTGAYNEQFF
TGTGCCAGCAGTTTATCTGGGACGGGGGCCTACAATGAGCAGTTCTTC
>TRBJ2-3|TRBV6-5|TRBD1|few
CASSYVQGGDTQYF
TGTGCCAGCAGTTACGTACAGGGGGGAGATACGCAGTATTTT
>TRBJ2-6|TRBV7-9|.|.
CASSLGGLSGANVLTF
TGTGCCAGCAGCTTGGGTGGGCTCTCTGGGGCCAACGTCCTGACTTTC
>TRBJ2-1|TRBV5-1|TRBD1|.
CASSWDRGGIIF
TGCGCCAGCAGCTGGGACAGGGGAGGGATTATCTTC
>TRBJ1-5|TRBV7-9|.|.
CASSESSNQPQHF
TGTGCCAGCAGCGAAAGTAGCAATCAGCCCCAGCATTTT
>TRBJ2-2|TRBV6-5|.|.
CASTRVPGELFF
TGTGCCAGCACCCGGGTGCCCGGGGAGCTGTTTTTT
>TRBJ2-5|TRBV11-2|.|few
CASSLDREWGLQETQYF
TGTGCCAGCAGCTTAGACAGGGAGTGGGGTTTACAAGAGACCCAGTACTTC
>TRBJ1-2|TRBV12-3/TRBV12-4|.|.
CASSFFSYGYTF
TGTGCCAGCAGTTTTTTCAGCTATGGCTACACCTTC
>TRBJ2-7|TRBV10-2|TRBD2|few
CASKPRASGAYEQYF
TGCGCCAGCAAACCGCGGGCTAGCGGGGCCTACGAGCAGTACTTC
>TRBJ2-2|TRBV4-3|.|.
CASSQETLPRELFF
TGCGCCAGCAGCCAAGAGACCCTCCCTCGGGAGCTGTTTTTT
>TRBJ1-4|TRBV7-9|.|few
CASSLLRTETTNEKLFF
TGTGCCAGCAGCTTACTCAGGACAGAAACAACTAATGAAAAACTGTTTTTT
>TRBJ1-5|TRBV7-9|TRBD1|.
CASSRTGANQPQHF
TGTGCCAGCAGTCGGACAGGGGCCAATCAGCCCCAGCATTTT
>TRBJ2-1|TRBV12-3/TRBV12-4|.|.
CASSPLLQGNNEQFF
TGTGCCAGCAGCCCCCTCTTACAGGGCAACAATGAGCAGTTCTTC
>TRBJ2-5|TRBV12-3/TRBV12-4|.|many
CASSLGPPETQYF
TGTGCCAGCAGTTTAGGTCCTCCCGAGACCCAGTACTTC
>TRBJ1-5|TRBV4-1|.|many
CASSQAPGRINQPQHF
TGCGCCAGCAGCCAAGCTCCGGGACGGATCAATCAGCCCCAGCATTTT